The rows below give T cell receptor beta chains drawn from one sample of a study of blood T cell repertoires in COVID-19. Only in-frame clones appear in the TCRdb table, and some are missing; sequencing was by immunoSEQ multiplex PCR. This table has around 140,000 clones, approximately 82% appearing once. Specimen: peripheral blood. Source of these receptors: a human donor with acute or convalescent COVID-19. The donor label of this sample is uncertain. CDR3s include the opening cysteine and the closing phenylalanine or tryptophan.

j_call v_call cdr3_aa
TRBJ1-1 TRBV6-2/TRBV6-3 CASSSTRPLNTEAFF
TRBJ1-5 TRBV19 CASSTRGGRGAYSNQPQHF
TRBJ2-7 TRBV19 CASSINSAGNRYEQYF
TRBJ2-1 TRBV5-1 CASALLGSGGASDEQFF
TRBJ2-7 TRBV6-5 CASNQAGEQYF
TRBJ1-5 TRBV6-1 CASSERGIRDQPQHF
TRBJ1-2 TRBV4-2 CASSLGGDRDYGYTF
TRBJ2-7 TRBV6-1 CASSDRDRGPYEQYF
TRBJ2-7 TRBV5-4 CASSPAPGQGKEEYF
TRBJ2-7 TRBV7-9 CASSHRGAEQYF
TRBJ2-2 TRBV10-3 CAIRPRGTGELFF
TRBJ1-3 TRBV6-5 CASTGQGFGNTIYF
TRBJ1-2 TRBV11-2 CASSLIRGQGAVGYTF
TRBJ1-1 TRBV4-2 CASTGGGEPRETEAFF
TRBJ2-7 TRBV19 CASSPYSLVPGKQYF
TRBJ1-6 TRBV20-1 CSASSGQGKVSPLHF
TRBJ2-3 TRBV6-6 CASSFSGGATDTQYF
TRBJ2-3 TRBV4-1 CASSQDVAGGPDTQYF
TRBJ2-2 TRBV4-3 CASSPPRPGDSNTGELFF
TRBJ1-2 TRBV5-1 CASSPGQGRFYGYTF
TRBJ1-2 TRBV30 CAWSAGLGSGYTF
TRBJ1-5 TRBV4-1 CASSHDGKQDQPQHF
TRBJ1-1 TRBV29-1 CSVLSPGTGSTEAFF
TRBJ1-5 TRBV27 CASTGRGDQPQHF
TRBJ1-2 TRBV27 CASSPQGGQGGFTLYGYTF
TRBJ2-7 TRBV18 CASSPPSGPRDRVVEQYF
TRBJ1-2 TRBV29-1 CSVEEGGNYGYTF
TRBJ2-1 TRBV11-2 CASSLEALAGRGNLNEQFF
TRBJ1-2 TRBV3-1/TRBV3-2 CASSPGSGTYGYTF
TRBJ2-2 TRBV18 CASSLLAGVINTGELFF
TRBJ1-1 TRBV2 CASSAGERNTEAFF
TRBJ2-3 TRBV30 CAWRSEAGTDTQYF
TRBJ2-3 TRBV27 CASSLFWGADTQYF
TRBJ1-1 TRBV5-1 CASLRGNGDTEAFF
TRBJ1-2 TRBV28 CASTAGQTNYGYTF
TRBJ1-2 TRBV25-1 CASSVEGYGYTF
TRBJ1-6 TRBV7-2 CASSPRSVLGNSPLHF
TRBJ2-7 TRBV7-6 CASSLARAGGSYEQYF
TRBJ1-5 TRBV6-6 CASSQDRLQTNQPQHF